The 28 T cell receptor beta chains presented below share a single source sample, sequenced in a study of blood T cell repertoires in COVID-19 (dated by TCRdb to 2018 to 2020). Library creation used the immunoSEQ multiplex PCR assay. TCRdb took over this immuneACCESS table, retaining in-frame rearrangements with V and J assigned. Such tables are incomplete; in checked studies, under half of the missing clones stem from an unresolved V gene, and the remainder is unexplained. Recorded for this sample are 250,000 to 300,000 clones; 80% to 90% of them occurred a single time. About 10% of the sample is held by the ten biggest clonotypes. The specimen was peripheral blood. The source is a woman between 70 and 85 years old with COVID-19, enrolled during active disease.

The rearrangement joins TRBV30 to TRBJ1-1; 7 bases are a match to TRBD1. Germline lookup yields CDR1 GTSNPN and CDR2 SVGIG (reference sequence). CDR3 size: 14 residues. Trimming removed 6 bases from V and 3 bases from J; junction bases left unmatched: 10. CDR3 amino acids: CACQGGPWDTEAFF. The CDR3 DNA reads TGTGCCTGCCAGGGGGGACCATGGGACACTGAAGCTTTCTTT.

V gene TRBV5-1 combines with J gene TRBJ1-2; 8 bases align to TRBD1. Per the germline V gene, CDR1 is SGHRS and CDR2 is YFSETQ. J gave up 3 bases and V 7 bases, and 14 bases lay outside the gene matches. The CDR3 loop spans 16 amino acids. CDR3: CASLRGPGGMDYGYTF. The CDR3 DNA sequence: TGCGCCAGCCTTAGGGGTCCAGGGGGCATGGACTATGGCTACACCTTC.

CDR3 region: CASSFRGYLTDTQYF. The CDR3, as DNA: TGCGCCAGCAGCTTCCGCGGATACCTGACAGATACGCAGTATTTT. V usage is TRBV5-1 and J usage is TRBJ2-3; D gene unclear. Deletions cut 2 bases from V and 3 bases from J, with 13 bases between. The CDR3 length is 15 residues. Per the germline V gene, CDR1 is SGHRS and CDR2 is YFSETQ.

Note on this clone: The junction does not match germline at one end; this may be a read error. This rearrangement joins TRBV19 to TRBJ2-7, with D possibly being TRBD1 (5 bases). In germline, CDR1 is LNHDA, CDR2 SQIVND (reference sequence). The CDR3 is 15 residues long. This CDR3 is CASSMFDSRSSEQYF. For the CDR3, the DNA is TGTGCCAGTAGTATGTTTGACAGTCGGTCCTCCGAGCAGTACTTC.

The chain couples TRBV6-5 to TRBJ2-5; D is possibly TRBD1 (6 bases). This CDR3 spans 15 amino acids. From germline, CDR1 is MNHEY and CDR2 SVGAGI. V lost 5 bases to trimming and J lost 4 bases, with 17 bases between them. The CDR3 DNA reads TGTGCCAGCAGTCTGCAGCCGACAGGATCAGAGACCCAGTACTTC. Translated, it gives CASSLQPTGSETQYF.

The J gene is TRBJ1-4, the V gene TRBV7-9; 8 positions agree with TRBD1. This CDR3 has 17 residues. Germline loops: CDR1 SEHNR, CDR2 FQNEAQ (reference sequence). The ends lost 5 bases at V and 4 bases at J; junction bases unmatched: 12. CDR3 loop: CASSRGPGTGLNEKLFF. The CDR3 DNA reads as TGTGCCAGCAGCCGGGGTCCCGGGACAGGACTTAATGAAAAACTGTTTTTT.

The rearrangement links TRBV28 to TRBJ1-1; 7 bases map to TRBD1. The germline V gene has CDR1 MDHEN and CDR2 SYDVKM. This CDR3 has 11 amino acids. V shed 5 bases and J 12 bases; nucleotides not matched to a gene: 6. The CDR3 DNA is TGTGCCAGCAGTCCAAACAGGGGATCTTTCTTT. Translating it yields CASSPNRGSFF.

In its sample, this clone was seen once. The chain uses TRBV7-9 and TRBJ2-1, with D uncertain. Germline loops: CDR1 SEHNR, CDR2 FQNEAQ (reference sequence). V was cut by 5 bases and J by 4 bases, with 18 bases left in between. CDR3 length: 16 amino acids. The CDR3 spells CASSHDRLYKYNEQFF. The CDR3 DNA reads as TGTGCCAGCAGCCATGATAGACTGTACAAATACAATGAGCAGTTCTTC.

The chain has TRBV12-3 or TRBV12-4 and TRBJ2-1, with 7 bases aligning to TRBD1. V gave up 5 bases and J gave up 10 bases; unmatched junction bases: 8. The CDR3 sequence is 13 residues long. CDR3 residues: CASSGTAAGEQFF. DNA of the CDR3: TGTGCCAGCAGTGGGACAGCCGCCGGGGAGCAGTTCTTC.

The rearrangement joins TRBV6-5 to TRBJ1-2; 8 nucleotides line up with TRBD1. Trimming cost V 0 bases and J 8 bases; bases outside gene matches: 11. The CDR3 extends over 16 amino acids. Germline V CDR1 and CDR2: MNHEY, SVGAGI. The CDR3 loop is CASSYSRDRPRGGYTF. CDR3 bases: TGTGCCAGCAGTTACTCGAGGGACAGGCCCCGAGGGGGCTACACCTTC.

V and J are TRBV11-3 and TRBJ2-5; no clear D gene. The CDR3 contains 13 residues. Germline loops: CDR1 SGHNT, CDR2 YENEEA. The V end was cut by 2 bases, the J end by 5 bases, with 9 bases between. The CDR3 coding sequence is TGTGCCAGCAGCTTACTCGGGTTTGAGACCCAGTACTTC. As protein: CASSLLGFETQYF.

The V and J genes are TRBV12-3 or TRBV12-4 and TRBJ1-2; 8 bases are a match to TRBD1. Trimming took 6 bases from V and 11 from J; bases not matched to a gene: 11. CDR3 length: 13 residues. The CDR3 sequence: CASRVGRGLRYTF. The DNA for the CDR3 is TGTGCCAGCAGGGTCGGCAGGGGGCTGCGGTACACCTTC.

The DNA for the CDR3 is TGTGCCAGCAGTTCTGTGACAGGCGTGGGAGAGACCCAGTACTTC. It encodes CASSSVTGVGETQYF. V is TRBV6-2 or TRBV6-3 and J is TRBJ2-5, with D tentatively TRBD1 (6 bases). CDR1 is MNHEY, CDR2 SVGEGT, per germline. Between the trimmed V and J ends, which lost 4 bases and 4 bases, there was a span of 16 bases. The CDR3 is made up of 15 amino acids.

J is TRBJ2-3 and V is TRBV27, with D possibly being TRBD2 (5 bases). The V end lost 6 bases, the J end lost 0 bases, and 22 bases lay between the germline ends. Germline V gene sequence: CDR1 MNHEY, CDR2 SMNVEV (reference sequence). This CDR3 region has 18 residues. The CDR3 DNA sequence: TGTGCCAGCAGCTACCGCACTCCACTACTAGATAGCACAGATACGCAGTATTTT. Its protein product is CASSYRTPLLDSTDTQYF.

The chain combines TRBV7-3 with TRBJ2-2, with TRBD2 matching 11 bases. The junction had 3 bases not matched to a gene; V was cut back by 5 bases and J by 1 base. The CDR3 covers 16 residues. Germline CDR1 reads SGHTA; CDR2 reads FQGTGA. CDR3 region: CASSLGTSGNTGELFF. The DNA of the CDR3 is TGTGCCAGCAGCCTGGGGACTAGCGGGAACACCGGGGAGCTGTTTTTT.

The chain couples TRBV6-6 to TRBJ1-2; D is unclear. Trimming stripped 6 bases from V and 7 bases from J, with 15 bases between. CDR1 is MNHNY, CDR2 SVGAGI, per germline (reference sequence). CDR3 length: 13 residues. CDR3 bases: TGTGCCAGCAGCCTTTCTGAGGGAGCTGGCTACACCTTC. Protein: CASSLSEGAGYTF.

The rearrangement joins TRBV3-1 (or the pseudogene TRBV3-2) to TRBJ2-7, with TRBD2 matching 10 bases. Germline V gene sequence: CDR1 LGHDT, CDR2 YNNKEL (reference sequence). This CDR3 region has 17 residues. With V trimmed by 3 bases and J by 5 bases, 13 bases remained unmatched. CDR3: CASSQRGLAGAGDEQYF. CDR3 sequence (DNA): TGTGCCAGCAGCCAGAGGGGCCTAGCGGGAGCCGGCGACGAGCAGTACTTC.

The CDR3 DNA reads TGTGCCAGCAGTGACAGGTTGGGCAATCAGCCCCAGCATTTT. It specifies CASSDRLGNQPQHF. The chain joins TRBV6-1 to TRBJ1-5; unclear D gene. CDR1 MNHNS and CDR2 SASEGT come from the germline V gene. This CDR3 has 14 amino acids. V was clipped by 3 bases and J by 2 bases, with 8 bases between them.

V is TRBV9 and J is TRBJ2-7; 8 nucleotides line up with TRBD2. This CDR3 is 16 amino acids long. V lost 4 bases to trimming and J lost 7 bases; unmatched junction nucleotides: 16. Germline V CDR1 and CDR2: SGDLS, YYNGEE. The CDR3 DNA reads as TGTGCCAGCAGCCCTGCCGGGACTAGTCTTGGCGGGGAGCAGTACTTC. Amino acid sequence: CASSPAGTSLGGEQYF.

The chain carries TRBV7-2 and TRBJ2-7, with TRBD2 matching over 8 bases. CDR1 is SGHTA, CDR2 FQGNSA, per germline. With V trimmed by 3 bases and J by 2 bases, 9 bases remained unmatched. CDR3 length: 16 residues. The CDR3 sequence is CASSFRASGQPYEQYF. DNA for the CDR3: TGTGCCAGCAGCTTCCGGGCTAGCGGGCAACCCTACGAGCAGTACTTC.

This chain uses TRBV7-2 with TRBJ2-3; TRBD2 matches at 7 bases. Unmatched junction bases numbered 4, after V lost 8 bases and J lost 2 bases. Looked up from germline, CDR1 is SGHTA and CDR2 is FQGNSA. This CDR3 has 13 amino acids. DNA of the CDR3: TGTGCCAGCCGGGGGAGGGTCACAGATACGCAGTATTTT. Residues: CASRGRVTDTQYF.

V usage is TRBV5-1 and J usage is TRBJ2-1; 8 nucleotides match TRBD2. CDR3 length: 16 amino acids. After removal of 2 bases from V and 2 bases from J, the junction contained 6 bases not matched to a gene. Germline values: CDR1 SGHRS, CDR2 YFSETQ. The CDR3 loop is CASSFLTSGAYNEQFF. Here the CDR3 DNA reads TGCGCCAGCAGCTTCCTCACTAGCGGAGCCTACAATGAGCAGTTCTTC.

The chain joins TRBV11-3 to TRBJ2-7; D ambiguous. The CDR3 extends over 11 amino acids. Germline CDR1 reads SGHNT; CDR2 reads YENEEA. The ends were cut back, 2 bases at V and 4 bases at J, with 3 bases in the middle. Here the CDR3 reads CASSLQYEQYF. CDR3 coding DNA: TGTGCCAGCAGCTTACAGTACGAGCAGTACTTC.

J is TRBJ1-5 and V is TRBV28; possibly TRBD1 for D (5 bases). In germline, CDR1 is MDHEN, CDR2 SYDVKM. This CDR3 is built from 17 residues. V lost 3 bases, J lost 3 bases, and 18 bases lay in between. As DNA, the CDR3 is TGTGCCAGCAGTTTTAGGGGTGGACGGGCAGACAATCAGCCCCAGCATTTT. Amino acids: CASSFRGGRADNQPQHF. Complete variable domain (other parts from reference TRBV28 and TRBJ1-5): DVKVTQSSRYLVKRTGEKVFLECVQDMDHENMFWYRQDPGLGLRLIYFSYDVKMKEKGDIPEGYSVSREKKERFSLILESASTNQTSMYLCASSFRGGRADNQPQHFGDGTRLSIL.

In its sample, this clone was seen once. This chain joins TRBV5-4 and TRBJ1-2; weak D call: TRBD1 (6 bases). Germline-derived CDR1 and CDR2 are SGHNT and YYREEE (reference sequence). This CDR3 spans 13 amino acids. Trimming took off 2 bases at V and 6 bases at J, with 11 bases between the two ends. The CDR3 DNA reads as TGTGCCAGCAGCTTACAGGGTTCAGATGGCTACACCTTC. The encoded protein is CASSLQGSDGYTF.

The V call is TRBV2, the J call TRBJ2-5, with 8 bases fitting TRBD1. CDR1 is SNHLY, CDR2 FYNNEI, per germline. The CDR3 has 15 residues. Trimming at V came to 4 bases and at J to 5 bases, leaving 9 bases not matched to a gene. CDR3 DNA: TGTGCCAGCAGTGGCGACAGGGGCGGTCACGAGACCCAGTACTTC. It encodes CASSGDRGGHETQYF.

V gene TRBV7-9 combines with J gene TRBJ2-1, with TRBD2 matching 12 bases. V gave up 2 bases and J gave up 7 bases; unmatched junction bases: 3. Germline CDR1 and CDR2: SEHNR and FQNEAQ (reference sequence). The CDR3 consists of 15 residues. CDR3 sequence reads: CASSLRLAGENEQFF. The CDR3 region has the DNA TGTGCCAGCAGCTTAAGACTAGCGGGAGAGAATGAGCAGTTCTTC.

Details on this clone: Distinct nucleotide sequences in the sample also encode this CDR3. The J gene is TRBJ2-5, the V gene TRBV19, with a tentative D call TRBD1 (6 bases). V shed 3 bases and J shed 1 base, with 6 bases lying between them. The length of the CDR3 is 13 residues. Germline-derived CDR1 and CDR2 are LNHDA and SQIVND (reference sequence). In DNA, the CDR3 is TGTGCCAGTAGTATCAGGGGCCAAGAGACCCAGTACTTC. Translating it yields CASSIRGQETQYF. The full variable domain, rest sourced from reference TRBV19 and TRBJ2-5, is DGGITQSPKYLFRKEGQNVTLSCEQNLNHDAMYWYRQDPGQGLRLIYYSQIVNDFQKGDIAEGYSVSREKKESFPLTVTSAQKNPTAFYLCASSIRGQETQYFGPGTRLLVL.